This is a list of T cell receptor beta chains from one sample in a study of cytomegalovirus exposure and HLA in healthy donors. Generated by immunoSEQ multiplex PCR, the TCRdb table keeps only in-frame clones and is missing some. The sample consists of around 200,000 clones, around 80% of them appearing once. Sequences were obtained from PBMCs. Source of these receptors: a woman in her thirties in good health and CMV-seropositive. The CDR3 runs from the conserved cysteine through the conserved F or W. D genes are given only for firm matches. Clone sizes are given selectively: once, few, many, or a class where the clone is expanded.

D gene: .; clone size: .; J gene: TRBJ1-2; V gene: TRBV10-3; CDR3 DNA: TGTGCCATCAGTAGCGGGCAGGCCGTGAGTTTTGGCTACACCTTC; CDR3 protein: CAISSGQAVSFGYTF
D gene: TRBD1; clone size: .; J gene: TRBJ1-2; V gene: TRBV28; CDR3 DNA: TGTGCCAGCAGGATTTACCCTCGGACAGGGGTCCCTGGCTACACCTTC; CDR3 protein: CASRIYPRTGVPGYTF
D gene: TRBD1; clone size: .; J gene: TRBJ1-1; V gene: TRBV7-2; CDR3 DNA: TGTGCCAGCAGCAGGACAGGACCTCTCACTGAAGCTTTCTTT; CDR3 protein: CASSRTGPLTEAFF
D gene: .; clone size: few; J gene: TRBJ1-2; V gene: TRBV10-2; CDR3 DNA: TGCGCCAGCAGTGAGTCGAAAAGGGGTGGCTACACCTTC; CDR3 protein: CASSESKRGGYTF
D gene: TRBD1; clone size: .; J gene: TRBJ2-5; V gene: TRBV28; CDR3 DNA: TGTGCCAGCAGTCCCCGGGACAGACAAGAGACCCAGTACTTC; CDR3 protein: CASSPRDRQETQYF
D gene: .; clone size: .; J gene: TRBJ1-5; V gene: TRBV7-6; CDR3 DNA: TGTGCCAGCAGCTTCATATTACTTTTCAATCAGCCCCAGCATTTT; CDR3 protein: CASSFILLFNQPQHF
D gene: .; clone size: .; J gene: TRBJ2-1; V gene: TRBV9; CDR3 DNA: TGTGCCAGCAGCAAAGACGGGTCGGACAATGAGCAGTTCTTC; CDR3 protein: CASSKDGSDNEQFF
D gene: TRBD1; clone size: .; J gene: TRBJ1-3; V gene: TRBV5-1; CDR3 DNA: TGCGCCAGCAGCAATCGGGACAGCCACTCTGGAAACACCATATATTTT; CDR3 protein: CASSNRDSHSGNTIYF
D gene: TRBD2; clone size: .; J gene: TRBJ2-3; V gene: TRBV30; CDR3 DNA: TGTGCCTGGAGTAGACTAGCGGGAAACGTGGATACGCAGTATTTT; CDR3 protein: CAWSRLAGNVDTQYF
D gene: TRBD1; clone size: few; J gene: TRBJ2-7; V gene: TRBV7-7; CDR3 DNA: TGTGCCAGCAGCTTGGGACAGAACTACGAGCAGTACTTC; CDR3 protein: CASSLGQNYEQYF
D gene: .; clone size: .; J gene: TRBJ1-5; V gene: TRBV28; CDR3 DNA: TGTGCCAGCAGTTTCAGAACCCGTCTCCAGGGAGGCCAGCCCCAGCATTTT; CDR3 protein: CASSFRTRLQGGQPQHF
D gene: .; clone size: .; J gene: TRBJ1-2; V gene: TRBV7-2; CDR3 DNA: TGTGCCAGCCGCGCCCAGCGGGGCAACTATGGCTACACCTTC; CDR3 protein: CASRAQRGNYGYTF